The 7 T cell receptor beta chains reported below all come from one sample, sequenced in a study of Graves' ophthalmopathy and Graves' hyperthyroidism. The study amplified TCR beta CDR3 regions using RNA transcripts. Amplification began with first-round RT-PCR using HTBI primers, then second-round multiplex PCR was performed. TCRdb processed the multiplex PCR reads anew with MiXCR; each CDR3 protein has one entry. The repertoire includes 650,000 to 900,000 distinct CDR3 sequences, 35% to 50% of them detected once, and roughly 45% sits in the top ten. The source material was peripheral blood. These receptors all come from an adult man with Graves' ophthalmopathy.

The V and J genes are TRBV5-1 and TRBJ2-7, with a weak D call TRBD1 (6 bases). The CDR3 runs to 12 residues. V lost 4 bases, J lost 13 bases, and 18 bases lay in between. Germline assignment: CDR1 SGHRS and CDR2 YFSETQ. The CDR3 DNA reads TGCGCCAGCAGCGAATACGGACAGACGGCTTACTTC. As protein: CASSEYGQTAYF.

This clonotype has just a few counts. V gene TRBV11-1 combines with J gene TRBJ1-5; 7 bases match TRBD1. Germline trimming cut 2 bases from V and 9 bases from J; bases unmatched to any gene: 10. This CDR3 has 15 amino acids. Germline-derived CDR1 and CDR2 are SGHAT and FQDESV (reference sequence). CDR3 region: CASSLRQGSSRPQHF. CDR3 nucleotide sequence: TGTGCCAGCAGCTTAAGACAGGGTTCGTCCCGGCCCCAGCATTTT.

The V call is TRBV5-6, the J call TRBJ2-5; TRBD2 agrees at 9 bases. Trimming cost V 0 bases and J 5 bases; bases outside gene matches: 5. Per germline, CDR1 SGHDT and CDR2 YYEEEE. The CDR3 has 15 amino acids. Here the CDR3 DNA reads TGTGCCAGCAGCTTGGGTAGCGGGAGATGGGAGACCCAGTACTTC. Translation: CASSLGSGRWETQYF.

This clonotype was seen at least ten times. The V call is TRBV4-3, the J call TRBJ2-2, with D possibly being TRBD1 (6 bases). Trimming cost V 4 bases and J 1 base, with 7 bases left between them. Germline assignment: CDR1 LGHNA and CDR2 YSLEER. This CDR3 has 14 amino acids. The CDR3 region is CASSRGQNTGELFF. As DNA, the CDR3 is TGCGCCAGCAGCCGGGGACAGAACACCGGGGAGCTGTTTTTT.

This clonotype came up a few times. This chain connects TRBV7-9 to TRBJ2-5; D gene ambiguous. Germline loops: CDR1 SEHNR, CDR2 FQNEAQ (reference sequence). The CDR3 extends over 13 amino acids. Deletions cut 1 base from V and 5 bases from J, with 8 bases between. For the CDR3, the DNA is TGTGCCAGCAGCTTAGATGTGTCGGAGACCCAGTACTTC. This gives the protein CASSLDVSETQYF.

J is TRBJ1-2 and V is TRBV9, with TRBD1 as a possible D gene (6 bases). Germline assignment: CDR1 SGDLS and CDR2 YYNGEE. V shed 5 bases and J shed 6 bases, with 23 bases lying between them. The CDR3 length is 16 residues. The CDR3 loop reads CASSYWGGGRPDGYTF. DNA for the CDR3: TGTGCCAGCAGTTACTGGGGCGGGGGGCGCCCCGATGGCTACACCTTC.

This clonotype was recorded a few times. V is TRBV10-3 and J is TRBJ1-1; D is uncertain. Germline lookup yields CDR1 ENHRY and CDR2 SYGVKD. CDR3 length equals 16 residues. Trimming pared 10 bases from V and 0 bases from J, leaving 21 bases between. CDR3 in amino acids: CASRHAVGVVNTEAFF. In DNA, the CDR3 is TGTGCCAGCAGACACGCCGTTGGGGTGGTGAACACTGAAGCTTTCTTT.